The 21 T cell receptor beta chains presented below share a single source sample, sequenced in a study of T-cell memory formation after mild COVID-19. MiXCR, run by TCRdb on the 5' RACE reads, gives a single entry per CDR3 protein. The profile shows 550,000 to 650,000 distinct CDR3 sequences, roughly 17% of them singletons. Sequenced material: PBMCs or a T cell subset sorted from them (not recorded which). The receptors derive from an adult woman who had mild COVID-19 (a few samples of this study predate the infection). Cell type and time point are not known.

The sample holds a few counts of this clonotype. The chain uses TRBV4-3 and TRBJ2-7, with TRBD2 matching 7 bases. The J segment lost 3 bases and the V segment lost 1 base, leaving 3 bases of the junction unmatched. CDR1 and CDR2 (germline): LGHNA, YSLEER. This CDR3 spans 14 amino acids. As DNA, the CDR3 is TGCGCCAGCAGCCAAGGTCGGACTAGCTACGAGCAGTACTTC. It translates to CASSQGRTSYEQYF.

This chain connects TRBV24-1 to TRBJ1-4; D remains unclear. This CDR3 comprises 16 residues. V was pared by 6 bases and J by 6 bases, with 19 bases between. CDR1 and CDR2 (germline): KGHDR, SFDVKD. CDR3 DNA sequence: TGTGCCACCAGTTCCCATAGCCGGGCCCTGGATGAAAAACTGTTTTTT. Amino acid sequence: CATSSHSRALDEKLFF.

This clonotype was observed a few times. This chain joins TRBV12-3 or TRBV12-4 and TRBJ1-2; 7 nucleotides match TRBD1. V lost 3 bases and J lost 4; bases outside the gene matches: 17. This CDR3 has 18 residues. CDR3 bases: TGTGCCAGCAGTTTCGGGTTTTTCCCGGGACAGCCTTTCTATGGCTACACCTTC. It specifies CASSFGFFPGQPFYGYTF.

A note on this clonotype: A much larger clonotype is one base distant, so this may be a read error. This sequence joins TRBV5-1 and TRBJ2-3, with 13 positions matching TRBD2. Per the germline V gene, CDR1 is SGHRS and CDR2 is YFSETQ. The CDR3 totals 15 residues. This CDR3 reads CDSSRTSGRADTQYF. DNA for the CDR3: TGCGACAGCAGCAGGACTAGCGGGAGAGCGGATACGCAGTATTTT.

The gene calls are TRBV10-3 and TRBJ2-7; no definite D call. CDR3 size: 15 residues. Trimming removed 0 bases from V and 2 bases from J, with 11 bases in between. Germline V gene data show CDR1 as ENHRY and CDR2 as SYGVKD. CDR3 nucleotides: TGTGCCATCAGTGAGTCAGTTGGACCGACCTACGAGCAGTACTTC. This sequence encodes CAISESVGPTYEQYF.

This clonotype has a count of ten or more. This chain uses TRBV5-1 with TRBJ1-2; no clear D. The V gene lost 6 bases and the J gene lost 7 bases, with 7 bases spanning the gap. Germline loops: CDR1 SGHRS, CDR2 YFSETQ. The CDR3 covers 10 residues. The DNA for the CDR3 is TGCGCCAGCACCCGCCGTGGCTACACCTTC. It yields the protein CASTRRGYTF.

V usage is TRBV10-3 and J usage is TRBJ1-4; possibly TRBD1 for D (5 bases). V was cut by 4 bases and J by 7 bases, with 16 bases left in between. The CDR3 runs 15 residues. Germline V gives CDR1 ENHRY, CDR2 SYGVKD. This CDR3 is CAISGGTGWPEKLFF. The CDR3 DNA follows: TGTGCCATCAGTGGGGGGACGGGATGGCCTGAAAAACTGTTTTTT.

The chain couples TRBV19 to TRBJ1-1; unclear D gene. CDR3 length: 11 amino acids. The germline CDR1 and CDR2 sequences are LNHDA and SQIVND (reference sequence). The ends were cut back, 5 bases at V and 6 bases at J, with 7 bases in the middle. Here the CDR3 reads CASSLSSEAFF. The CDR3 DNA reads as TGTGCCAGTAGTCTGAGTTCTGAAGCTTTCTTT.

This chain joins TRBV5-1 and TRBJ1-6; D uncertain. Trimming shortened V by 0 bases and J by 6 bases, and 7 bases separated the two germline ends. The CDR3 totals 14 residues. Germline CDR1 is SGHRS and CDR2 is YFSETQ. The CDR3 loop is CASSLEAVNSPLHF. DNA of the CDR3: TGCGCCAGCAGCTTGGAGGCAGTTAATTCACCCCTCCACTTT.

This chain uses TRBV4-1 with TRBJ2-7; 10 nucleotides line up with TRBD1. The CDR3 runs 14 residues. CDR1 and CDR2 (germline): MGHRA, YSYEKL. After removal of 1 base from V and 6 bases from J, the junction contained 3 bases not matched to a gene. The CDR3 DNA reads as TGCGCCAGCAGCCAAGTCGGACAGGGGGGCGAGCAGTACTTC. This codes for CASSQVGQGGEQYF.

Only a few counts were recorded for this clonotype. CDR3 sequence (DNA): TGCGCCAGCAGCTTGGGTAGTTTAGAAGCTTTCTTT. This gives the protein CASSLGSLEAFF. The chain recombines TRBV5-1 with TRBJ1-1; no clear D. The CDR3 is 12 residues long. V shed 0 bases and J shed 8 bases, with 8 bases lying between them. Germline assignment: CDR1 SGHRS and CDR2 YFSETQ.

The gene calls are TRBV5-1 and TRBJ2-3, with 11 bases that match TRBD2. The CDR3 contains 14 residues. With 4 bases clipped from V and 5 bases from J, the junction kept 3 bases outside the gene matches. Germline V CDR1 and CDR2: SGHRS, YFSETQ. The CDR3 protein is CASSGGTSGDTQYF. CDR3 DNA: TGCGCCAGCAGCGGGGGGACTAGCGGAGATACGCAGTATTTT.

This chain uses TRBV12-3 or TRBV12-4 with TRBJ2-1; D ambiguous. Trimming stripped 1 base from V and 9 bases from J, with 16 bases between. This CDR3 is 15 amino acids long. The CDR3: CASSLVLGKASEQFF. CDR3 nucleotide sequence: TGTGCCAGCAGTTTAGTACTGGGTAAAGCTAGTGAGCAGTTCTTC.

This clonotype was seen ten or more times. Given the absence of the conserved phenylalanine or tryptophan at the CDR3 end, a read error is likely. The limits of the CDR3 on the DNA are not certain, so only TCRdb's listed CDR3 is given. The genes are TRBV4-1 and TRBJ2-1; the table's TRBD2 call for D was not verified on the DNA. Per the germline V gene, CDR1 is MGHRA and CDR2 is YSYEKL. The CDR3 spans 15 amino acids, including both terminal residues. CDR3 protein: CASSQDLASGKIGPL.

The J gene is TRBJ2-7, the V gene TRBV12-3 or TRBV12-4; D remains ambiguous. V lost 2 bases and J lost 2, with 10 bases in between. This CDR3 has 14 amino acids. In DNA form, the CDR3 reads TGTGCCAGCAGTTTACACGGATCTGCCTACGAGCAGTACTTC. Its translation: CASSLHGSAYEQYF.

The chain carries TRBV20-1 and TRBJ1-5; TRBD1 is a possible D gene (6 bases). The germline V gene encodes CDR1 DFQATT and CDR2 SNEGSKA (reference sequence). With 1 base removed from V and 7 bases from J, the gap between germline ends came to 17 bases. This CDR3 spans 15 amino acids. As DNA, the CDR3 is TGCAGTGCTAGAGCTTCAGGGGCCCCGCGCCAGCCCCAGCATTTT. Translated: CSARASGAPRQPQHF.

The chain couples TRBV18 to TRBJ1-1; tentatively, D is TRBD1 (5 bases). This CDR3 comprises 16 residues. Trimming left V 4 bases short and J 1 base short, with 16 bases between. Germline CDR1 is KGHSH and CDR2 is LQKENI. The chain's CDR3 is CASSRTWGWGNTEAFF. DNA for the CDR3: TGTGCCAGCTCACGGACATGGGGCTGGGGGAACACTGAAGCTTTCTTT.

This clonotype was detected ten times or more. The rearrangement uses TRBV29-1 and TRBJ2-3; unclear D gene. The V and J ends lost 5 bases and 6 bases respectively, with 9 bases between them. The CDR3 is 11 residues long. The germline gives CDR1 SQVTM, CDR2 ANQGSEA. The CDR3 loop is CSVYGSDTQYF. Written as DNA, the CDR3 is TGCAGCGTTTACGGTTCGGATACGCAGTATTTT.

In this sample, this clonotype turned up a few times. This chain joins TRBV7-9 and TRBJ2-5; D is undetermined. Between the trimmed V and J ends, which lost 6 bases and 1 base, there was a span of 15 bases. Germline V CDR1 and CDR2: SEHNR, FQNEAQ (reference sequence). The CDR3 is 15 residues long. The CDR3 DNA reads TGTGCCAGCAGTTCCGGCGTCAGTTTCCAAGAGACCCAGTACTTC. Residues: CASSSGVSFQETQYF.

Ten or more counts support this clonotype. The V and J genes are TRBV6-5 and TRBJ1-2; perhaps TRBD1 as D (5 bases). From germline, CDR1 is MNHEY and CDR2 SVGAGI. This CDR3 has 12 residues. Trimming took off 3 bases at V and 8 bases at J, with 10 bases between the two ends. CDR3 amino acids: CASSYPGQGYTF. CDR3 in DNA: TGTGCCAGCAGTTATCCGGGGCAGGGCTACACCTTC.

The chain recombines TRBV10-3 with TRBJ2-7; D assignment may be TRBD1 or TRBD2 (5 bases each). CDR3 size: 15 residues. Trimming cost V 6 bases and J 5 bases, with 20 bases left between them. The germline gives CDR1 ENHRY, CDR2 SYGVKD. CDR3 sequence reads: CAISLTGTTSHEQYF. The CDR3 nucleotides are TGTGCCATCAGCCTAACCGGGACGACGAGCCACGAGCAGTACTTC.